This entry concerns a single T cell receptor (beta chain). The entry originates in a study of CD8+ T cells in alopecia areata. At the level of the study: Treated patients were given 5 to 10 mg oral tofacitinib twice daily. Patients remained on tofacitinib for 6 to 18 months and then went 6 months without it.

The CDR3 has 17 residues. With 3 bases removed from V and 5 bases from J, the gap between germline ends came to 22 bases. Germline-derived CDR1 and CDR2 are SEHNR and FQNEAQ (reference sequence). Treatment given: oral pan-JAK inhibitor, 5-10 mg twice daily. TCR sequencing used cDNA made by reverse transcription of extracted RNA. The repertoire was sequenced with immunoSEQ multiplex PCR; TCRdb's copy has only in-frame clones and lacks some. The table records under 150,000 clones, approximately 57% of them present only once. The gene calls are TRBV7-9 and TRBJ2-5; D might be TRBD2 (5 bases). Source: CD4+ T cells sorted from blood, taken at week 4, from a patient treated with tofacitinib. This receptor was obtained from a human donor with alopecia areata. CDR3 sequence reads: CASSFPWARASGETQYF. CDR3 nucleotide sequence: TGTGCCAGCAGCTTTCCCTGGGCGCGGGCCTCGGGGGAGACCCAGTACTTC.